This T cell receptor (beta chain) is drawn from a study of blood T cell repertoires in COVID-19. Turning to the study itself: T cells, B-cell-depleted T cells, or PBMCs supplied cDNA or gDNA.

This CDR3 contains 13 residues. Trimming took 2 bases from V and 1 from J, leaving 5 bases between them. Looked up from germline, CDR1 is MNHEY and CDR2 is SMNVEV (reference sequence). Authors' data handling: Nucleated cell number was recorded as an estimate derived from reference gene primer amplification. Sequenced by immunoSEQ multiplex PCR; TCRdb stores in-frame clones only, minus some. Clone size and V and J calls were adopted from that table, with D and trimming inferred from the DNA. The profile covers tens of thousands of clones, with 90% to 95% appearing a single time and 1.5% to 2% taken by the ten largest. This clone is a singleton in its sample.

This receptor was taken from a woman in her fifties or sixties in a cohort sampled during active COVID-19. The specimen sequenced was peripheral blood. The chain combines TRBV27 with TRBJ1-1; the D is unclear. CDR3 amino acids: CASSLQWNTEAFF. CDR3 bases: TGTGCCAGCAGTTTACAGTGGAACACTGAAGCTTTCTTT.